This TCR beta chain was recorded in a study of sequential checkpoint blockade in melanoma (dated by TCRdb to between 2017 and 2020). Turning to the overall study: Using 1:1 randomization, the trial assigned patients either to first-line nivolumab followed by ipilimumab (arm A) or to ipilimumab followed by nivolumab (arm B). Maintenance nivolumab came after each of the two trial sequences. DNA from about 90 pretreatment melanoma tumor samples underwent TCRbeta immunosequencing. For some 22 patients, matched tumor biopsies were taken both before treatment and at week 13, after single-agent nivolumab (arm A) or ipilimumab (arm B). The same lesion was the source of approximately 80% of the matched pre- and post-treatment tumor biopsy pairs.

Per the germline V gene, SGHVS is the CDR1 and FNYEAQ is the CDR2. The junction shows trimming of 4 bases on V and 7 bases on J, plus 19 bases between the germline ends. The CDR3 covers 16 residues, taking in both the cysteine and the phenylalanine. The read is trimmed to its CDR3 DNA, 48 bases read in frame from base 1. This clone was counted at least ten times. Its target antigen remains unknown. Base qualities are missing; no much larger clone stands one base away. TCRbeta CDR3 regions were immunosequenced from genomic DNA with the immunoSEQ Assay. Genomic DNA was amplified by bias-controlled multiplex PCR before high-throughput sequencing. In the original analysis: To quantify the absolute abundance of each unique TCRbeta CDR3 region, the sequences were collapsed and filtered. Clonality, defined as 1 minus Pielou's evenness, was calculated using only productive rearrangements. Tumor T-cell fraction was computed by normalizing TCRbeta template counts to usable DNA, estimated from several housekeeping genes. A previously published method was used to identify clones with significantly greater frequencies in on-treatment samples than in baseline samples. TCRdb limited this immuneACCESS table to in-frame rearrangements with V and J called. A share of clones is missing; checked studies link under half to unresolved V genes, and the rest is unexplained. V, J and clone size derive from that table, while D and trimming were established from the DNA sequence. This sample lists 20,000 to 25,000 clones; 27% were detected once. The ten top clones hold approximately 6.7% of the sample.

Taken with the paper, the label for treatment or condition translates to: randomized to nivolumab then ipilimumab (arm A) or the reverse (arm B). Prior DNA-damaging chemotherapy had not been received by any trial patient. The samples were obtained from melanoma patients enrolled in CheckMate 064, an open-label, randomized phase II trial testing sequential checkpoint blockade. Tumor TCR sequencing used genomic DNA from formalin-fixed paraffin-embedded (FFPE) tissue samples. What the authors observed across the whole study: In the nivolumab-first arm (arm A), pretreatment tumor TIL clonality was associated with response (P = .04). The response-prediction model combining TCR metrics and mutation burden needs validation in larger, independent patient cohorts. Small sample sizes and reduced statistical power limited the within-arm analyses of tumor T-cell fraction. Tumor T-cell fraction and clonality correlated with PD-L1 staining and CD8+ T-cell counts but not with mutational load. Achieving clinical benefit was about 30 times more likely for patients whose tumor T-cell fraction and clonality increased by week 13.

Recombination joined TRBV7-6 with TRBJ1-4, and possibly TRBD1, on 6 matching bases. The sequencing here drew on tumor tissue (inferred from file names), taken from a patient given nivolumab and ipilimumab in sequence. The receptor was isolated from a human donor with melanoma. The bases are TGTGCCAGCAGCTCTCAGGGAGGGGGGATGAGTGAAAAACTGTTTTTT. The encoded protein is CASSSQGGGMSEKLFF.